The rows below give T cell receptor beta chains drawn from one sample of a study of T cell responses to AZD1222 COVID-19 vaccine. The data were produced by immunoSEQ multiplex PCR, yet TCRdb's version contains in-frame clones alone and is incomplete. The repertoire holds some 91,000 clones, with around 90% as singletons. The specimen comprised peripheral blood, sampled on day 0 of AZD1222 vaccination. The receptor source for this set is an adult in good health. Each CDR3 is given with its conserved first and last residue. D genes are given only for firm matches. The listing skips clone size in some rows; elsewhere it reads once, few, many or a size class.

CDR3 protein | CDR3 DNA | V gene | D gene | J gene | clone size
CASSPLPVVGNTEAFF | TGTGCCAGCTCACCTCTACCCGTGGTGGGAAACACTGAAGCTTTCTTT | TRBV18 | - | TRBJ1-1 | -
CAGRLSSGNTIYF | TGTGCCGGGAGGTTAAGCTCTGGAAACACCATATATTTT | TRBV6-5 | - | TRBJ1-3 | -
CASTEYSLTVSEQYF | TGTGCCAGCACCGAATATTCCCTCACAGTATCCGAGCAGTACTTC | TRBV6-5 | - | TRBJ2-7 | -
CASSLRESPTQYF | TGTGCCAGCAGCTTAAGAGAGTCCCCGACGCAGTATTTT | TRBV7-3 | - | TRBJ2-3 | -
CASSSRGRASRYEQYF | TGTGCCAGCAGTTCTCGCGGGAGGGCCTCCCGCTACGAGCAGTACTTC | TRBV11-1 | TRBD2 | TRBJ2-7 | -
CASSIDLGSTDTQYF | TGTGCCAGTAGTATAGATCTCGGGTCCACAGATACGCAGTATTTT | TRBV19 | - | TRBJ2-3 | -
CASSFSRDQPQHF | TGTGCCAGCAGTTTTTCTAGGGACCAGCCCCAGCATTTT | TRBV12-3/TRBV12-4 | - | TRBJ1-5 | -
CASSQGQGMSYGYTF | TGTGCCAGCAGCCAGGGCCAGGGGATGAGCTATGGCTACACCTTC | TRBV3-1/TRBV3-2 | - | TRBJ1-2 | -
CASSPGQEGSPLHF | TGTGCCAGCAGCCCGGGACAGGAGGGTTCACCCCTCCACTTT | TRBV9 | TRBD1 | TRBJ1-6 | -
CASSLRQGLGGANVLTF | TGTGCCAGCAGTTTAAGACAGGGCCTCGGTGGGGCCAACGTCCTGACTTTC | TRBV27 | TRBD1 | TRBJ2-6 | -
CASSANYEQYF | TGTGCCAGCAGTGCCAATTACGAGCAGTACTTC | TRBV2 | - | TRBJ2-7 | -
CASSPGLALDTQYF | TGTGCCAGCAGCCCGGGACTAGCATTAGATACGCAGTATTTT | TRBV7-8 | TRBD2 | TRBJ2-3 | -
CATKTGGNTEAFF | TGTGCCACCAAGACCGGGGGGAACACTGAAGCTTTCTTT | TRBV6-4 | - | TRBJ1-1 | -
CASSQEREGRGTQYF | TGCGCCAGCAGCCAAGAGCGGGAGGGGAGAGGGACCCAGTACTTC | TRBV4-1 | TRBD2 | TRBJ2-5 | few
CASSLNRGNTEAFF | TGTGCCAGCAGTCTCAACAGGGGAAACACTGAAGCTTTCTTT | TRBV6-5 | TRBD1 | TRBJ1-1 | -
CASSLGTYEQYF | TGTGCCAGCAGCTTAGGAACCTACGAGCAGTACTTC | TRBV7-9 | - | TRBJ2-7 | -
CSVPPGDFNTEAFF | TGCAGCGTTCCCCCGGGGGACTTTAACACTGAAGCTTTCTTT | TRBV29-1 | - | TRBJ1-1 | -
CASRGTGELEAFF | TGTGCCAGCCGGGGGACAGGGGAACTTGAAGCTTTCTTT | TRBV2 | TRBD1 | TRBJ1-1 | -
CASSFQGATNTEAFF | TGTGCCAGCAGTTTTCAGGGGGCTACGAACACTGAAGCTTTCTTT | TRBV6-2/TRBV6-3 | TRBD1 | TRBJ1-1 | -
CASSRGQGNYEQYF | TGTGCCAGCAGTAGGGGACAGGGGAACTACGAGCAGTACTTC | TRBV27 | TRBD1 | TRBJ2-7 | -
CASKCVWTRVFSTPTNEKLFF | TGTGCCAGCAAGTGTGTGTGGACAAGGGTTTTTAGTACTCCAACTAATGAAAAACTGTTTTTT | TRBV21-1 | - | TRBJ1-4 | -
CASSRTSENTGELFF | TGTGCCAGCAGTAGGACTAGCGAAAACACCGGGGAGCTGTTTTTT | TRBV9 | TRBD2 | TRBJ2-2 | -
CASSIGVGTEAFF | TGTGCCAGTAGTATAGGAGTTGGCACTGAAGCTTTCTTT | TRBV19 | - | TRBJ1-1 | -
CAWEDRVVYEQYF | TGTGCCTGGGAGGACAGGGTAGTCTACGAGCAGTACTTC | TRBV30 | TRBD1 | TRBJ2-7 | -
CASGTSRVISGELFF | TGTGCCAGCGGGACTAGTAGGGTTATTTCGGGGGAGCTGTTTTTT | TRBV3-1/TRBV3-2 | TRBD2 | TRBJ2-2 | -
CASSFSGVNTGELFF | TGTGCCAGCAGCTTTTCGGGGGTGAACACCGGGGAGCTGTTTTTT | TRBV7-9 | - | TRBJ2-2 | -
CASSLRGARQPQHF | TGTGCCAGCAGCCTACGGGGGGCGCGTCAGCCCCAGCATTTT | TRBV7-8 | - | TRBJ1-5 | once